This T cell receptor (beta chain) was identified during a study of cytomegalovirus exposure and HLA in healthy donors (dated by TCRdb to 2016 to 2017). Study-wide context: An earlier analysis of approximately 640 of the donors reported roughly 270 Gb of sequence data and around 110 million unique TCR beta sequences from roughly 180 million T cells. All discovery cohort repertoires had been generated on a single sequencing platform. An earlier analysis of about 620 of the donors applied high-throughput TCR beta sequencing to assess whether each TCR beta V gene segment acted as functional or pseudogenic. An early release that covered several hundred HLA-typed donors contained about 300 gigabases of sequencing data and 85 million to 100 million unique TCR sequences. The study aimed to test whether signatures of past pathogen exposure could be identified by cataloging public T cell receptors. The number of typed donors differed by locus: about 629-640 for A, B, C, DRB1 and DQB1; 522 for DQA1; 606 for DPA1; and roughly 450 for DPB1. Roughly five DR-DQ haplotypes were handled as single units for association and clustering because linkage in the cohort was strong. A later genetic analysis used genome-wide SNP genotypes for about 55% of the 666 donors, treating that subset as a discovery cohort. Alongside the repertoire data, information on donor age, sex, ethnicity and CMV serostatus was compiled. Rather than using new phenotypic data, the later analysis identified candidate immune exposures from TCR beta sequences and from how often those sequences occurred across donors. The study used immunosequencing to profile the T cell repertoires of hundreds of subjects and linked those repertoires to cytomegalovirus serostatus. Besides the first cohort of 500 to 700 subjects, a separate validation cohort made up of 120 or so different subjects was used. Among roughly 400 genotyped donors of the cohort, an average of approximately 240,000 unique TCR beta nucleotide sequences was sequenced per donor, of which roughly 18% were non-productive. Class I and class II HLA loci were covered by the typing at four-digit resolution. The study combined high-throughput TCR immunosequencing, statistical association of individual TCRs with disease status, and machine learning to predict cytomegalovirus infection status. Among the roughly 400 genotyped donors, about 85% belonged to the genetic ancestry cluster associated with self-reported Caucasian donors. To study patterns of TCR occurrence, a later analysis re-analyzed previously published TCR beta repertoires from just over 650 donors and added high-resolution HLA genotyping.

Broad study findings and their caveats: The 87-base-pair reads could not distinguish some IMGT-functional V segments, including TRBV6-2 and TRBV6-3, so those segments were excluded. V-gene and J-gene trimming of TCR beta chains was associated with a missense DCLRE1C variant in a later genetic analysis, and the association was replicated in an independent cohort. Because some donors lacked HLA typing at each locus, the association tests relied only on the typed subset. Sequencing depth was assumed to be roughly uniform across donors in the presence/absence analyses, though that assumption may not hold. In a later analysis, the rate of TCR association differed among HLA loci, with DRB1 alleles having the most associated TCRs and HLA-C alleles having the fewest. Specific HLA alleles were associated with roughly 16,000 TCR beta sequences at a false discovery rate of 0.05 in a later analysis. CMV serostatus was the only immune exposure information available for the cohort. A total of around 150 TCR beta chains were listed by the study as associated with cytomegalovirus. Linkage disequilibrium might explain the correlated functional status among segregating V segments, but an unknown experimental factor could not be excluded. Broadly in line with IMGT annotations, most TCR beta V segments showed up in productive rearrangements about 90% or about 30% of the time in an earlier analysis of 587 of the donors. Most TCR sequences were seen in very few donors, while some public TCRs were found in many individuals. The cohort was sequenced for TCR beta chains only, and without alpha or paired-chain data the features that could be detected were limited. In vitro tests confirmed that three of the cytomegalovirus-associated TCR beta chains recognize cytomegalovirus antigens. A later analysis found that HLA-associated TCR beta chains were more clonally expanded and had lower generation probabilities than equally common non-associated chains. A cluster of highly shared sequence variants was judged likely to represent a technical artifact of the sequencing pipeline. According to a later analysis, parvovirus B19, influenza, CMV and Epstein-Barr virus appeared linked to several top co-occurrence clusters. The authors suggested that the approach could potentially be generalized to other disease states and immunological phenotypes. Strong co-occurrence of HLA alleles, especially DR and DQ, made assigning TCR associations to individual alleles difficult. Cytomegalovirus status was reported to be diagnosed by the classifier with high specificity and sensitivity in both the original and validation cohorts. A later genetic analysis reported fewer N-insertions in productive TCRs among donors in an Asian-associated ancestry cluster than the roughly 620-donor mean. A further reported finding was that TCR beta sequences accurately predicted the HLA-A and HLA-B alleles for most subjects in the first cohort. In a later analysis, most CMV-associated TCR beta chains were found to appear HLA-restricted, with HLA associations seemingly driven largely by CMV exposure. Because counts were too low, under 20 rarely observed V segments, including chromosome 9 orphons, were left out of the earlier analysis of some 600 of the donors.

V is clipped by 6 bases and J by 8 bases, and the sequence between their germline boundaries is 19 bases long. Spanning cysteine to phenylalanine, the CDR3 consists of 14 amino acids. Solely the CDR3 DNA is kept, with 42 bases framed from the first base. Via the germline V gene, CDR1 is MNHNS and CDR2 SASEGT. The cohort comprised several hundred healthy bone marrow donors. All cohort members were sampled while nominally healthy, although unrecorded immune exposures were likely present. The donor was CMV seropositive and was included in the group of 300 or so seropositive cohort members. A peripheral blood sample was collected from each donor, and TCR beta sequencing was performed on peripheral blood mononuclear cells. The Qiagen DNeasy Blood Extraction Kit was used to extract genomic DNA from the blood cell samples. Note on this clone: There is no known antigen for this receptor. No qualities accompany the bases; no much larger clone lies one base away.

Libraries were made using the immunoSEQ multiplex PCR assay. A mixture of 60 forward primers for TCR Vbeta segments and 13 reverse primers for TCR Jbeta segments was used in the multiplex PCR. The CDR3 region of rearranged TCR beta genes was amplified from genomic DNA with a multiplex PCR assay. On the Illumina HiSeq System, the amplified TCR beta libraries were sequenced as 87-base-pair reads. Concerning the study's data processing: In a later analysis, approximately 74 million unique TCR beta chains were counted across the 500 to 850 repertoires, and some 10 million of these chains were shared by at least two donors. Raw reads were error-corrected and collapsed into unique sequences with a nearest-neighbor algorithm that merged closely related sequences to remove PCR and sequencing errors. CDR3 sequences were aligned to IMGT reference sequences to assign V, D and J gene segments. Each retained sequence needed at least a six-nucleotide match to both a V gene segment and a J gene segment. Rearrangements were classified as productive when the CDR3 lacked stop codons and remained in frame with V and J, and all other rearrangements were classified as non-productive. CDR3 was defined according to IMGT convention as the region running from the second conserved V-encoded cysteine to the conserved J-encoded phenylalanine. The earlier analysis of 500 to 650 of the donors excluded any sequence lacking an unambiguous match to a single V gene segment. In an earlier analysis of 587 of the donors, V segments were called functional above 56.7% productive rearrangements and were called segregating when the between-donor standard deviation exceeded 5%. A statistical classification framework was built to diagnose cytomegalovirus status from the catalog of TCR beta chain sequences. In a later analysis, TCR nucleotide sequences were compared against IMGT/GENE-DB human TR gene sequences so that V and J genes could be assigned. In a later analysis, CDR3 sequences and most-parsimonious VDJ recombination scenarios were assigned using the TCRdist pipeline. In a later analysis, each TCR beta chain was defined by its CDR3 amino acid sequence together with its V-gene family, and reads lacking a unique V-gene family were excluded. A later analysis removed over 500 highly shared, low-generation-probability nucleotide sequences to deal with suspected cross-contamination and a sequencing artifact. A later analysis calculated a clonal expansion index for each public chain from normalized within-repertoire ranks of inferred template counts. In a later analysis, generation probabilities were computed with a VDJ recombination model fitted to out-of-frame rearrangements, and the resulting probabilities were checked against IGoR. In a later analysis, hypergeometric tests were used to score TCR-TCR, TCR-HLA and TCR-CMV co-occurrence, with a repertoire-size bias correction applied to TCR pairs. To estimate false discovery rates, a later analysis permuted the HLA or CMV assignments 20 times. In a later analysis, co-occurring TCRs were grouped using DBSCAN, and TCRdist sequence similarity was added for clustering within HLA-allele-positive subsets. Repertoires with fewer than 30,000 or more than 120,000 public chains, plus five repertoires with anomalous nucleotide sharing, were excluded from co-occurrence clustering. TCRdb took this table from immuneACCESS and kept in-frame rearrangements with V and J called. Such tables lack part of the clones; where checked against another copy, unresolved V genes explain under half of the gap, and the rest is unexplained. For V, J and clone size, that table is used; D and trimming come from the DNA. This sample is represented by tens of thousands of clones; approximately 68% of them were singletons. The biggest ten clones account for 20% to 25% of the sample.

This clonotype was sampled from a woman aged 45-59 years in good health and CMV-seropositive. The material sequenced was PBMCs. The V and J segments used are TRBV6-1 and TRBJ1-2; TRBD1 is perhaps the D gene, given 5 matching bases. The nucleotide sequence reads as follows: TGTGCCAGCAGGTGGGCTGGGATTGCAGGGGGCTACACCTTC. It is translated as CASRWAGIAGGYTF.